The following is a T cell receptor beta chain sequence with its context. This sample is drawn from a study of blood T cell repertoires in COVID-19. Study details: Sites across the United States, Italy and Spain contributed samples from acute and convalescent COVID-19. PBMCs, B-cell-depleted T cells, or T cells provided the cDNA or gDNA that made up the material.

Authors' analysis steps: Reference gene primer amplification gave nucleated cell count estimates. Assay used: immunoSEQ multiplex PCR; TCRdb lists only in-frame clones, some missing. That table is the source of V, J and clone size, and D and trimming were worked out from the DNA. Here the sample spans about 150,000 clones, 85% to 90% being singletons. The receptor was isolated from a woman between 35 and 50 years old with acute or convalescent COVID-19. The sequenced sample was peripheral blood.

In nucleotides, the CDR3 is TGTGCCAGCAGCCACGATCGAGTCAGCGCGGCGGGGAACACCGGGGAGCTGTTTTTT. It yields the protein CASSHDRVSAAGNTGELFF. The V and J genes are TRBV3-1 (or the pseudogene TRBV3-2) and TRBJ2-2, with D possibly matching TRBD2 (5 bases). The CDR3 is 19 amino acids. Per the germline V gene, CDR1 is LGHDT and CDR2 is YNNKEL (reference sequence). Deletions cut 3 bases from V and 1 base from J, with 21 bases between.